The next 12 T cell receptor beta chains were all read from a single sample in a study of Ad26.COV2.S vaccination and SARS-CoV-2 variants. Treatment reported: around 19 received Ad26.COV2.S at low or high dose, single or two shots; a few received placebo; per-sample allocation not given. At day 63 after the first vaccine or placebo injection, samples were drawn. Clones were read by immunoSEQ multiplex PCR, and TCRdb kept only the in-frame ones, dropping some. The table lists some 410,000 clones, roughly 90% of them singletons. Sequencing used peripheral blood, obtained in a trial of Ad26.COV2.S vaccine versus placebo. These receptors were obtained from a person between 18 and 65 years old who received the Ad26.COV2.S COVID-19 vaccine or a placebo.

As regards this clone: Distinct nucleotide sequences in the sample also encode this CDR3. The J gene is TRBJ1-1, the V gene TRBV19, with TRBD1 matching 7 bases. This CDR3 contains 13 residues. Germline V gene data show CDR1 as LNHDA and CDR2 as SQIVND (reference sequence). With V trimmed by 4 bases and J by 1 base, 0 bases remained unmatched. In DNA form, the CDR3 reads TGTGCCAGTAGTACAGGGGGGAACACTGAAGCTTTCTTT. It specifies CASSTGGNTEAFF.

This clone appeared a single time. The gene calls are TRBV7-2 and TRBJ2-2, with TRBD1 matching over 7 bases. There are 16 residues in the CDR3. The germline V gene encodes CDR1 SGHTA and CDR2 FQGNSA. V lost 1 base, J lost 0 bases, and 2 bases stayed unmatched. The CDR3 nucleotides read TGTGCCAGCAGCTTAGGTGGGACAGCGAACACCGGGGAGCTGTTTTTT. Translated, it gives CASSLGGTANTGELFF.

This clone was recorded a few times. The CDR3 DNA reads TGTGCCAGCAGCCCTGACAGGGGGACAATGAACACTGAAGCTTTCTTT. Its translation: CASSPDRGTMNTEAFF. The chain links TRBV5-4 to TRBJ1-1; 9 positions match TRBD1. CDR3 length: 16 residues. CDR1 SGHNT and CDR2 YYREEE come from the germline V gene (reference sequence). The junction had 7 bases not matched to a gene; V was cut back by 4 bases and J by 0 bases.

This clone came up once. The chain combines TRBV7-9 with TRBJ1-1; D is perhaps TRBD1 (5 bases). V lost 3 bases and J 7 bases, leaving 15 bases between the germline ends. Germline loops: CDR1 SEHNR, CDR2 FQNEAQ (reference sequence). The CDR3 contains 14 residues. This chain's CDR3 is CASSFGSGKVEAFF. For the CDR3, the DNA is TGTGCCAGCAGCTTTGGATCAGGGAAGGTTGAAGCTTTCTTT.

V and J are TRBV6-2 or TRBV6-3 and TRBJ2-5; 12 bases are shared with TRBD1. Germline CDR1 and CDR2: MNHEY and SVGEGT. The CDR3 has 14 residues. The V and J ends lost 0 bases and 11 bases, in that order; junction bases with no gene match: 4. As DNA, the CDR3 is TGTGCCAGCAGTTACTCGGGACAGGGGGCCCTGCAGTACTTC. Its translation is CASSYSGQGALQYF.

The gene calls are TRBV6-5 and TRBJ1-1, with D unclear. Trimming left V 6 bases short and J 0 bases short, with 8 bases between. The CDR3 contains 13 residues. Germline CDR1 reads MNHEY; CDR2 reads SVGAGI. The CDR3 DNA reads as TGTGCCAGCAGCCCCACGGTGAACACTGAAGCTTTCTTT. It yields the protein CASSPTVNTEAFF.

This chain uses TRBV4-3 with TRBJ1-5; 9 bases align to TRBD1. CDR1 is LGHNA and CDR2 is YSLEER in the germline V gene. This CDR3 spans 18 amino acids. V shed 0 bases and J 2 bases; nucleotides not matched to a gene: 8. CDR3 loop: CASSQDVRDREGNQPQHF. The CDR3 nucleotides are TGCGCCAGCAGCCAAGATGTTAGGGACAGGGAGGGCAATCAGCCCCAGCATTTT.

CDR3: CASSPSGQGRNQPQHF. The CDR3 bases are TGTGCCAGCAGTCCTTCGGGGCAGGGGCGCAATCAGCCCCAGCATTTT. The rearrangement links TRBV27 to TRBJ1-5; D possibly corresponds to TRBD1 (6 bases). V shed 5 bases and J shed 2 bases, with 16 bases lying between them. CDR3 length: 16 amino acids. Germline CDR1 MNHEY, CDR2 SMNVEV (reference sequence).

The chain links TRBV7-2 to TRBJ2-1, with D maybe TRBD1 (5 bases). The CDR3 is 14 residues long. From germline, CDR1 is SGHTA and CDR2 FQGNSA. Trimming took 10 bases from V and 8 from J, leaving 21 bases between them. CDR3: CATRQTVGYDEQFF. CDR3 nucleotides: TGTGCCACCAGACAGACCGTGGGTTACGATGAGCAGTTCTTC.

The chain uses TRBV9 and TRBJ1-2; D not certain. CDR1 and CDR2 from the germline V gene are SGDLS and YYNGEE. This CDR3 spans 13 amino acids. V lost 1 base to trimming and J lost 2 bases, with 6 bases between them. The CDR3 region has the DNA TGTGCCAGCAGCGTATCCAGGAACTATGGCTACACCTTC. Protein product: CASSVSRNYGYTF. The whole variable domain, filled in from reference TRBV9 and TRBJ1-2, reads DSGVTQTPKHLITATGQRVTLRCSPRSGDLSVYWYQQSLDQGLQFLIQYYNGEERAKGNILERFSAQQFPDLHSELNLSSLELGDSALYFCASSVSRNYGYTFGSGTRLTVV.

The chain uses TRBV7-2 and TRBJ2-5; TRBD1 matches 7 bases. The CDR3 has 15 residues. Germline values: CDR1 SGHTA, CDR2 FQGNSA. V gave up 1 base and J gave up 1 base; unmatched junction bases: 3. The CDR3 region is CASSLGGTVQETQYF. CDR3 bases: TGTGCCAGCAGCTTAGGAGGGACAGTCCAAGAGACCCAGTACTTC. Full variable domain (remainder filled in from reference TRBV7-2 and TRBJ2-5): GAGVSQSPSNKVTEKGKDVELRCDPISGHTALYWYRQSLGQGLEFLIYFQGNSAPDKSGLPSDRFSAERTGGSVSTLTIQRTQQEDSAVYLCASSLGGTVQETQYFGPGTRLLVL.

V gene TRBV11-2 combines with J gene TRBJ2-7; 11 bases match TRBD1. CDR3 length equals 14 residues. The J segment lost 4 bases and the V segment lost 4 bases, leaving 3 bases of the junction unmatched. The V gene's germline CDR1 is SGHAT and CDR2 FQNNGV. This chain's CDR3 is CASSSGQGAYEQYF. The CDR3 nucleotides read TGTGCCAGCAGCTCCGGACAGGGGGCTTACGAGCAGTACTTC.